The rows below give T cell receptor beta chains drawn from one sample of a study of regulatory T cells in long-lasting Graves disease. TCRdb reanalysed the multiplex PCR reads using MiXCR and keeps one entry per CDR3 protein. Here the sample spans 400,000 to 450,000 distinct CDR3 sequences, about 20% being singletons. The source was peripheral blood mononuclear cells (PBMCs), collected when the disease was refractory, from a patient treated with antithyroid drugs. The receptors were sampled from a female donor with Graves disease. Both conserved end residues are part of each CDR3. Each record gives: CDR3 length, D gene, V gene, clone size, J gene, CDR3 protein, CDR3 DNA. The D gene is left open where the match is weak. Clone size, where shown, is once, few, many, or a class for clones that have expanded.

15	TRBD2	TRBV6-1	many	TRBJ2-7	CASSERVAGTYEQYF	TGTGCCAGCAGTGAGAGGGTAGCGGGAACCTACGAGCAGTACTTC
11	NA	TRBV29-1	NA	TRBJ2-5	CSVWELEAQYF	TGCAGCGTTTGGGAGCTAGAGGCCCAGTACTTC
16	NA	TRBV4-3	NA	TRBJ1-2	CASSPGVTSIYYGYTF	TGCGCCAGCAGCCCAGGGGTGACATCGATTTACTATGGCTACACCTTC
15	NA	TRBV6-9	many	TRBJ1-4	CASSYVGTRKEKLFF	TGTGCCAGCAGTTACGTGGGGACGCGGAAAGAAAAACTGTTTTTT
13	NA	TRBV20-1	few	TRBJ2-4	CSADPEGKNIQYF	TGCAGTGCAGACCCGGAGGGGAAAAACATTCAGTACTTC
14	NA	TRBV7-2	few	TRBJ1-2	CASSLMLGSYGYTF	TGTGCCAGCAGCTTAATGCTTGGTAGCTATGGCTACACCTTC
15	TRBD2	TRBV11-2	many	TRBJ2-1	CASSLGEAGWNEQFF	TGTGCCAGCAGCTTAGGGGAAGCGGGATGGAATGAGCAGTTCTTC
15	NA	TRBV28	many	TRBJ2-2	CASSLAGRDTGELFF	TGTGCCAGCAGTTTAGCGGGAAGGGACACCGGGGAGCTGTTTTTT
18	TRBD2	TRBV7-2	many	TRBJ2-5	CASSLSGLAGVLQETQYF	TGTGCCAGCAGCTTATCCGGACTAGCGGGAGTACTTCAAGAGACCCAGTACTTC
13	NA	TRBV7-2	few	TRBJ2-5	CASTLRAGETQYF	TGTGCCAGCACCCTTAGGGCCGGTGAGACCCAGTACTTC
12	NA	TRBV19	NA	TRBJ1-1	CASSTITLEAFF	TGTGCCAGTAGTACGATCACCTTAGAAGCTTTCTTT
14	NA	TRBV7-2	NA	TRBJ2-7	CASSLEGGMYEQYF	TGTGCCAGCAGCTTAGAAGGCGGGATGTACGAGCAGTACTTC
14	TRBD1	TRBV18	NA	TRBJ2-5	CASSPDRVIETQYF	TGTGCCAGCTCACCAGACAGGGTTATCGAGACCCAGTACTTC
19	TRBD1	TRBV28	many	TRBJ2-7	CASSLLGGQGRRMIYEQYF	TGTGCCAGCAGTTTACTAGGGGGACAGGGAAGGCGAATGATCTACGAGCAGTACTTC
16	TRBD2	TRBV30	NA	TRBJ2-3	CACDHVGREYTDTQYF	TGTGCCTGCGATCACGTCGGGCGGGAGTACACAGATACGCAGTATTTT
17	NA	TRBV6-2/TRBV6-3	few	TRBJ2-5	CASSYSIPWEGEETQYF	TGTGCCAGCAGTTATTCGATCCCTTGGGAGGGGGAAGAGACCCAGTACTTC
14	TRBD2	TRBV28	many	TRBJ2-2	CASAGGASTGELFF	TGTGCCAGCGCGGGGGGGGCGTCCACCGGGGAGCTGTTTTTT
13	NA	TRBV6-1	NA	TRBJ2-1	CASSIQPAYEQFF	TGTGCCAGCAGTATCCAACCGGCGTATGAGCAGTTCTTC
15	NA	TRBV30	few	TRBJ2-6	CAWSAGMSGANVLTF	TGTGCCTGGAGTGCCGGGATGTCTGGGGCCAACGTCCTGACTTTC
16	TRBD1	TRBV27	many	TRBJ2-6	CASSRRTGSGANVLTF	TGTGCCAGCAGTCGCAGGACAGGGTCCGGGGCCAACGTCCTGACTTTC
17	TRBD2	TRBV2	NA	TRBJ2-6	CASVGLAGAAGANVLTF	TGTGCCAGTGTGGGACTAGCGGGAGCAGCTGGGGCCAACGTCCTGACTTTC
14	NA	TRBV6-9	many	TRBJ1-4	CASSFLPGDYKLFF	TGTGCCAGCAGTTTCCTTCCCGGGGACTACAAACTGTTTTTT